Following are 30 T cell receptor beta chains from one sample sequenced in a study of blood T cell repertoires in COVID-19. This table comes from immunoSEQ multiplex PCR, and its TCRdb copy is limited to in-frame clones, with some not included. This sample has 150,000 to 200,000 clones; 85% occur once, and the top ten carry about 3%. Specimen: peripheral blood. These receptors came from a human donor with acute or convalescent COVID-19. The donor label of this sample is uncertain.

This clone was observed a few times. This sequence joins TRBV11-2 and TRBJ1-2; TRBD1 matches 7 bases. Germline V gives CDR1 SGHAT, CDR2 FQNNGV. After removal of 2 bases from V and 3 bases from J, the junction contained 6 bases not matched to a gene. CDR3 length: 15 residues. CDR3 sequence: CASSLTGVGDYGYTF. DNA for the CDR3: TGTGCCAGCAGCTTAACAGGGGTAGGGGACTATGGCTACACCTTC.

The sample holds one count of this clone. The gene calls are TRBV3-1 (or the pseudogene TRBV3-2) and TRBJ2-7; 8 positions agree with TRBD2. Looked up from germline, CDR1 is LGHDT and CDR2 is YNNKEL (reference sequence). J was trimmed by 1 base and V by 0 bases; bases with no gene match: 5. CDR3 length: 16 amino acids. The DNA for the CDR3 is TGTGCCAGCAGCCAAGATCCGCGCGGGGGGTCCTACGAGCAGTACTTC. Amino acid sequence: CASSQDPRGGSYEQYF.

The genes are TRBV7-2 and TRBJ1-4; D not resolved. Trimming took off 2 bases at V and 5 bases at J, with 15 bases between the two ends. The CDR3 is 16 residues long. Germline V CDR1 and CDR2: SGHTA, FQGNSA. CDR3 region: CASSLSGGRPNEKLFF. CDR3 DNA sequence: TGTGCCAGCAGCTTAAGTGGAGGCAGGCCCAATGAAAAACTGTTTTTT.

This clone was observed once. This chain connects TRBV4-1 to TRBJ1-1; TRBD1 matches 8 bases. Germline V gene data show CDR1 as MGHRA and CDR2 as YSYEKL. Trimming took 0 bases from V and 6 from J; bases not matched to a gene: 6. There are 15 residues in the CDR3. The CDR3 sequence is CASSQDNRGWAEAFF. For the CDR3, the DNA is TGCGCCAGCAGCCAAGATAACAGGGGGTGGGCTGAAGCTTTCTTT.

The rearrangement uses TRBV5-1 and TRBJ1-5; D possibly corresponds to TRBD1 (6 bases). The CDR3 contains 14 residues. The V gene lost 4 bases and the J gene lost 7 bases, with 15 bases spanning the gap. CDR1 and CDR2 (germline): SGHRS, YFSETQ. CDR3 coding DNA: TGCGCCAGCAGCATAGGTGAGGGGGGGCAGCCCCAGCATTTT. This sequence encodes CASSIGEGGQPQHF.

In its sample, this clone was seen a few times. The chain links TRBV12-3 or TRBV12-4 to TRBJ2-7; D is possibly TRBD2 (6 bases). V lost 3 bases and J lost 3, with 9 bases in between. This CDR3 region has 13 residues. CDR3 sequence (DNA): TGTGCCAGCAGTTTCGGGAGTTACTACGAGCAGTACTTC. It yields the protein CASSFGSYYEQYF.

V is TRBV20-1 and J is TRBJ1-2, with no clear D. Germline CDR1 and CDR2: DFQATT and SNEGSKA (reference sequence). V lost 4 bases and J lost 8, with 8 bases in between. The CDR3 has 10 amino acids. CDR3 residues: CSATAPGYTF. DNA for the CDR3: TGCAGTGCTACAGCGCCGGGCTACACCTTC.

This clone was seen a single time. V gene TRBV9 combines with J gene TRBJ1-6; no firm D call. CDR1 SGDLS and CDR2 YYNGEE come from the germline V gene. V was pared by 0 bases and J by 10 bases, with 11 bases between. The CDR3 spans 14 residues. The CDR3 coding sequence is TGTGCCAGCAGCGTAGGGGAGGAGGTGTCACCCCTCCACTTT. It codes for CASSVGEEVSPLHF.

There are a few counts of this clone. The chain combines TRBV7-8 with TRBJ1-5, with TRBD1 as a possible D gene (5 bases). This CDR3 comprises 17 residues. The germline gives CDR1 SGHVS, CDR2 FQNEAQ. The V gene lost 7 bases and the J gene lost 0 bases, with 19 bases spanning the gap. This CDR3 reads CASTSDTPYNSNQPQHF. As DNA, the CDR3 is TGTGCCAGCACCTCGGACACCCCCTACAATAGCAATCAGCCCCAGCATTTT.

The DNA for the CDR3 is TGTGCCAGCAGTCGCCGGGACAGGGTCAATTCACCCCTCCACTTT. Protein product: CASSRRDRVNSPLHF. This chain joins TRBV6-5 and TRBJ1-6; 9 nucleotides line up with TRBD1. Trimming at V came to 5 bases and at J to 7 bases, leaving 6 bases not matched to a gene. Germline V gene sequence: CDR1 MNHEY, CDR2 SVGAGI. The CDR3 is made up of 15 amino acids.

V is TRBV7-8 and J is TRBJ2-7, with 10 nucleotides matching TRBD1. V lost 6 bases and J lost 6; bases outside the gene matches: 14. The CDR3 has 16 amino acids. Germline CDR1 is SGHVS and CDR2 is FQNEAQ. CDR3 loop: CASRKRAGTGVREQYF. The CDR3 coding sequence is TGTGCCAGCAGGAAGAGAGCCGGGACAGGGGTTCGCGAGCAGTACTTC.

V is TRBV7-2 and J is TRBJ1-2; 7 bases fit TRBD1. V lost 5 bases and J lost 0; bases outside the gene matches: 9. The CDR3 spans 16 residues. The V gene's germline CDR1 is SGHTA and CDR2 FQGNSA. The CDR3 here is CASSRRKGQSNYGYTF. CDR3 in DNA: TGTGCCAGCAGCCGGAGAAAGGGACAGTCTAACTATGGCTACACCTTC. The entire variable domain, with the rest obtained from reference TRBV7-2 and TRBJ1-2, is as follows: GAGVSQSPSNKVTEKGKDVELRCDPISGHTALYWYRQSLGQGLEFLIYFQGNSAPDKSGLPSDRFSAERTGGSVSTLTIQRTQQEDSAVYLCASSRRKGQSNYGYTFGSGTRLTVV.

The rearrangement uses TRBV6-5 and TRBJ2-5; 7 positions agree with TRBD1. Germline values: CDR1 MNHEY, CDR2 SVGAGI. V was clipped by 6 bases and J by 2 bases; unmatched bases: 9. This CDR3 contains 15 residues. CDR3 coding DNA: TGTGCCAGCAGGCCCCTGGGACAGCCACAAGAGACCCAGTACTTC. Translating it yields CASRPLGQPQETQYF.

The chain joins TRBV3-1 (or the pseudogene TRBV3-2) to TRBJ1-2; TRBD1 aligns across 7 bases. The CDR3 totals 13 residues. Germline V gene sequence: CDR1 LGHDT, CDR2 YNNKEL (reference sequence). V was pared by 4 bases and J by 4 bases, with 3 bases of the junction left unmatched. The CDR3 here is CASSRGQPYGYTF. The CDR3 nucleotides are TGTGCCAGCAGCCGGGGACAGCCCTATGGCTACACCTTC.

This clone was found once. The chain uses TRBV6-6 and TRBJ2-4, with D possibly TRBD1 on 6 matching bases. The CDR3 length is 17 residues. The germline V gene has CDR1 MNHNY and CDR2 SVGAGI (reference sequence). The V end lost 5 bases, the J end lost 3 bases, and 20 bases lay between the germline ends. This chain's CDR3 is CASSPIRDIAYKNIQYF. The CDR3 nucleotides read TGTGCCAGCAGTCCCATCCGGGACATCGCATACAAAAACATTCAGTACTTC.

V is TRBV6-5 and J is TRBJ1-1; D may be TRBD1 (6 bases). CDR3 length: 14 residues. Trimming pared 4 bases from V and 6 bases from J, leaving 15 bases between. The V gene's germline CDR1 is MNHEY and CDR2 SVGAGI. This CDR3 reads CASSSQGGGAEAFF. CDR3 DNA sequence: TGTGCCAGCAGTTCACAGGGTGGAGGAGCTGAAGCTTTCTTT.

This clone was seen a few times. V and J are TRBV3-1 (or the pseudogene TRBV3-2) and TRBJ1-5; D call uncertain. CDR1 is LGHDT, CDR2 YNNKEL, per germline (reference sequence). The CDR3 totals 13 residues. Deletions cut 1 base from V and 4 bases from J, with 5 bases between. The CDR3 bases are TGTGCCAGCAGCCAAGGGCAGAATCAGCCCCAGCATTTT. This gives the protein CASSQGQNQPQHF.

V usage is TRBV19 and J usage is TRBJ1-6, with no clear D. Trimming left V 7 bases short and J 0 bases short, with 10 bases between. Per the germline V gene, CDR1 is LNHDA and CDR2 is SQIVND (reference sequence). The CDR3 extends over 15 amino acids. For the CDR3, the DNA is TGTGCCAGTACGCCAGGCGACTCCTATAATTCACCCCTCCACTTT. Encoded protein: CASTPGDSYNSPLHF.

The chain has TRBV28 and TRBJ2-3, with D possibly matching TRBD2 (5 bases). CDR3 length: 16 residues. V was clipped by 4 bases and J by 4 bases, with 18 bases between them. Germline CDR1 and CDR2: MDHEN and SYDVKM. CDR3 DNA: TGTGCCAGCAGTTCCCCCCTGGGAGATGGTGCAGATACGCAGTATTTT. This gives the protein CASSSPLGDGADTQYF.

About this clone: Other DNA sequences in this specimen translate into the identical CDR3. The chain couples TRBV18 to TRBJ1-2; D unclear. V lost 3 bases and J 1 base, leaving 6 bases between the germline ends. The CDR3 covers 13 residues. Germline V gene sequence: CDR1 KGHSH, CDR2 LQKENI. The CDR3 is CASSPEVNYGYTF. The CDR3 coding sequence is TGTGCCAGCTCACCGGAGGTTAACTATGGCTACACCTTC.

This clone has more than one count but fewer than ten. The chain recombines TRBV5-4 with TRBJ2-2; 7 nucleotides agree with TRBD1. The V segment lost 4 bases and the J segment 0 bases; nucleotides outside the gene matches: 0. This CDR3 is built from 14 residues. The V gene's germline CDR1 is SGHNT and CDR2 YYREEE (reference sequence). This chain's CDR3 is CASSGTANTGELFF. The CDR3 DNA reads as TGTGCCAGCAGCGGGACAGCGAACACCGGGGAGCTGTTTTTT.

The genes are TRBV12-3 or TRBV12-4 and TRBJ1-3, with no clear D. The CDR3 has 13 amino acids. Trimming took off 11 bases at V and 0 bases at J, with 11 bases between the two ends. Here the CDR3 reads CACTQISGNTIYF. The CDR3 region has the DNA TGTGCCTGTACCCAGATCTCTGGAAACACCATATATTTT.

J is TRBJ1-6 and V is TRBV7-2; D is ambiguous. The CDR3 spans 16 residues. Trimming shortened V by 5 bases and J by 5 bases, and 16 bases separated the two germline ends. Per the germline V gene, CDR1 is SGHTA and CDR2 is FQGNSA. The DNA of the CDR3 is TGTGCCAGCAGCCCTAGGTCGGCGGCCGATAATTCACCCCTCCACTTT. Translation: CASSPRSAADNSPLHF. The full variable domain, its missing parts supplied by reference TRBV7-2 and TRBJ1-6, is GAGVSQSPSNKVTEKGKDVELRCDPISGHTALYWYRQSLGQGLEFLIYFQGNSAPDKSGLPSDRFSAERTGGSVSTLTIQRTQQEDSAVYLCASSPRSAADNSPLHFGNGTRLTVT.

V usage is TRBV6-6 and J usage is TRBJ1-6; the match to TRBD1 covers 7 bases. With V trimmed by 6 bases and J by 6 bases, 5 bases remained unmatched. CDR1 is MNHNY, CDR2 SVGAGI, per germline (reference sequence). CDR3 length equals 14 residues. The CDR3 DNA reads as TGTGCCAGCAGCCGACAGGGTGGTAATTCACCCCTCCACTTT. As protein: CASSRQGGNSPLHF.

The chain joins TRBV7-8 to TRBJ2-2; weak D call: TRBD1 (5 bases). V gave up 6 bases and J gave up 6 bases, with 14 bases separating them. Germline V gene lookup returns CDR1 SGHVS and CDR2 FQNEAQ. The length of the CDR3 is 14 residues. The CDR3 region has the DNA TGTGCCAGCAGGCCATACTCAGGGTCCGGGGAGCTGTTTTTT. This sequence encodes CASRPYSGSGELFF.

The chain is built from TRBV11-3 and TRBJ1-3, with D maybe TRBD1 (5 bases). Trimming took 4 bases from V and 0 from J, leaving 16 bases between them. This CDR3 spans 17 amino acids. Germline CDR1 reads SGHNT; CDR2 reads YENEEA. In nucleotides, the CDR3 is TGTGCCAGCAGCTCAAAGGGGAAGGGAAACTCTGGAAACACCATATATTTT. The encoded protein is CASSSKGKGNSGNTIYF.

The chain couples TRBV19 to TRBJ1-5, with 9 bases lining up with TRBD1. J lost 3 bases, V lost 5 bases, and 5 bases had no gene match. CDR1 is LNHDA and CDR2 is SQIVND in the germline V gene (reference sequence). There are 15 residues in the CDR3. In DNA form, the CDR3 reads TGTGCCAGTAGTTCGACAGGGGGTTCCAATCAGCCCCAGCATTTT. Amino acids: CASSSTGGSNQPQHF.

The chain employs TRBV7-7 and TRBJ2-5; a possible D gene is TRBD1 (5 bases). The CDR3 is made up of 15 amino acids. Germline lookup yields CDR1 SSHAT and CDR2 FNYEAQ (reference sequence). Deletions cut 5 bases from V and 1 base from J, with 14 bases between. DNA of the CDR3: TGTGCCAGCAGCCCCCTGGGTGGGGCCCAAGAGACCCAGTACTTC. Amino acids: CASSPLGGAQETQYF. Based on the CDR3 plus reference TRBV7-7 and TRBJ2-5, the full variable domain is GAGVSQSPRYKVTKRGQDVTLRCDPISSHATLYWYQQALGQGPEFLTYFNYEAQPDKSGLPSDRFSAERPEGSISTLTIQRTEQRDSAMYRCASSPLGGAQETQYFGPGTRLLVL.

V and J are TRBV19 and TRBJ1-6; a possible D gene is TRBD1 (6 bases). V was pared by 9 bases and J by 6 bases, with 18 bases between. There are 15 residues in the CDR3. The germline CDR1 and CDR2 sequences are LNHDA and SQIVND (reference sequence). As DNA, the CDR3 is TGTGCCAGCAAGAACCCGACAGGACCTAATTCACCCCTCCACTTT. Residues: CASKNPTGPNSPLHF.

The V call is TRBV7-8, the J call TRBJ2-5; 7 bases align to TRBD1. Trimming at V came to 2 bases and at J to 5 bases, leaving 11 bases not matched to a gene. CDR3 length equals 16 residues. Germline CDR1 is SGHVS and CDR2 is FQNEAQ. The CDR3 loop is CASSLRRDSPRETQYF. The CDR3 coding sequence is TGTGCCAGCAGCTTAAGAAGGGACAGCCCCCGGGAGACCCAGTACTTC. Using reference TRBV7-8 and TRBJ2-5 for the parts outside the CDR3, the full variable domain is GAGVSQSPRYKVAKRGQDVALRCDPISGHVSLFWYQQALGQGPEFLTYFQNEAQLDKSGLPSDRFFAERPEGSVSTLKIQRTQQEDSAVYLCASSLRRDSPRETQYFGPGTRLLVL.